Below are 29 T cell receptor beta chains sequenced from a single sample in a study of PD-L1 blockade in urothelial cancer. Generated by immunoSEQ multiplex PCR, the TCRdb table keeps only in-frame clones and is missing some. The sample lists about 52,000 clones; 84% were seen once. The time point: pretreatment peripheral blood. The specimen comprised PBMCs, sampled around atezolizumab (anti-PD-L1) treatment. The receptors stem from a man aged 45-60 years with urothelial cancer.

The chain couples TRBV30 to TRBJ2-1; TRBD2 is a possible D gene (5 bases). The CDR3 extends over 11 amino acids. From germline, CDR1 is GTSNPN and CDR2 SVGIG (reference sequence). The V gene lost 5 bases and the J gene lost 9 bases, with 11 bases spanning the gap. The CDR3 coding sequence is TGTGCCTGGTTCGGGGTGGCTGAGCAGTTCTTC. Protein: CAWFGVAEQFF.

In DNA form, the CDR3 reads TGTGCCAGCGCGACAGGGCTAATTTCCACAGATACGCAGTATTTT. Its translation is CASATGLISTDTQYF. The rearrangement uses TRBV5-4 and TRBJ2-3; TRBD1 matches 7 bases. The CDR3 has 15 residues. V gave up 7 bases and J gave up 2 bases; unmatched junction bases: 10. Per the germline V gene, CDR1 is SGHNT and CDR2 is YYREEE (reference sequence).

This chain connects TRBV11-1 to TRBJ1-2, with 8 bases that match TRBD1. Germline V gives CDR1 SGHAT, CDR2 FQDESV (reference sequence). V lost 2 bases to trimming and J lost 3 bases; unmatched junction nucleotides: 11. The CDR3 loop spans 17 amino acids. For the CDR3, the DNA is TGTGCCAGCAGCTTACTGGACAGGGTTCCGAAATACTATGGCTACACCTTC. Translating gives CASSLLDRVPKYYGYTF. The full variable domain, its missing parts supplied by reference TRBV11-1 and TRBJ1-2, is EAEVAQSPRYKITEKSQAVAFWCDPISGHATLYWYRQILGQGPELLVQFQDESVVDDSQLPKDRFSAERLKGVDSTLKIQPAELGDSAMYLCASSLLDRVPKYYGYTFGSGTRLTVV.

The gene calls are TRBV4-3 and TRBJ2-4; D possibly corresponds to TRBD1 (5 bases). Trimming took off 5 bases at V and 2 bases at J, with 13 bases between the two ends. The CDR3 spans 15 residues. Germline V gene lookup returns CDR1 LGHNA and CDR2 YSLEER. In DNA form, the CDR3 reads TGCGCCAGCAGCGAGAATAGGGGCACCAAAAACATTCAGTACTTC. This encodes CASSENRGTKNIQYF.

The rearrangement joins TRBV2 to TRBJ1-5; 7 nucleotides agree with TRBD1. The CDR3 runs to 14 residues. V was clipped by 3 bases and J by 4 bases; unmatched bases: 3. The germline CDR1 and CDR2 sequences are SNHLY and FYNNEI. The CDR3 nucleotides read TGTGCCAGCAGTGAGGGACAGCGAAATCAGCCCCAGCATTTT. It translates to CASSEGQRNQPQHF.

The chain carries TRBV15 and TRBJ2-4; D gene uncertain. Germline V gene sequence: CDR1 LNHNV, CDR2 YYDKDF (reference sequence). This CDR3 is built from 18 residues. V was shortened by 0 bases and J by 0 bases, with 15 bases between the two germline ends. This CDR3 reads CATSRDKNSWLAKNIQYF. The CDR3 nucleotides read TGTGCCACCAGCAGAGATAAAAATAGTTGGTTAGCCAAAAACATTCAGTACTTC.

This chain connects TRBV19 to TRBJ2-3, with 7 bases identical to TRBD2. Trimming cost V 7 bases and J 2 bases; bases outside gene matches: 6. This CDR3 contains 14 residues. The V gene's germline CDR1 is LNHDA and CDR2 SQIVND (reference sequence). CDR3 nucleotide sequence: TGTGCCAGTAAGCGGGGTCCTTTCACAGATACGCAGTATTTT. This sequence encodes CASKRGPFTDTQYF.

The rearrangement links TRBV6-1 to TRBJ2-5; D not certain. The CDR3 runs 11 residues. Trimming removed 5 bases from V and 6 bases from J, with 7 bases in between. Germline loops: CDR1 MNHNS, CDR2 SASEGT. In DNA form, the CDR3 reads TGTGCCAGCAGTTACCAGAAGACCCAGTACTTC. Protein sequence: CASSYQKTQYF.

J is TRBJ1-1 and V is TRBV9; a possible D gene is TRBD1 (6 bases). Trimming took off 0 bases at V and 1 base at J, with 10 bases between the two ends. There are 15 residues in the CDR3. Per the germline V gene, CDR1 is SGDLS and CDR2 is YYNGEE. CDR3 nucleotides: TGTGCCAGCAGCGTAGCTAGAGGGGGGAACACTGAAGCTTTCTTT. It is translated as CASSVARGGNTEAFF.

This clone has just a few counts. V and J are TRBV30 and TRBJ1-2; D is perhaps TRBD1 (6 bases). The CDR3 loop spans 15 amino acids. Germline V gene lookup returns CDR1 GTSNPN and CDR2 SVGIG (reference sequence). Trimming left V 4 bases short and J 0 bases short, with 15 bases between. The DNA for the CDR3 is TGTGCCTGGACCCATATGACAGGACCTAACTATGGCTACACCTTC. This encodes CAWTHMTGPNYGYTF.

The rearrangement uses TRBV4-2 and TRBJ2-2, with 14 bases fitting TRBD2. Looked up from germline, CDR1 is LGHNA and CDR2 is YNFKEQ. The CDR3 totals 20 residues. J was trimmed by 6 bases and V by 0 bases; bases with no gene match: 12. CDR3 residues: CASSQDPTRTSGGPPGELFF. As DNA, the CDR3 is TGTGCCAGCAGCCAAGATCCTACTCGGACTAGCGGGGGGCCCCCCGGGGAGCTGTTTTTT.

On this clone: In this CDR3 the conserved last residue, phenylalanine or tryptophan, is missing, so a read error is likely. The limits of the CDR3 on the DNA are not certain, so only TCRdb's listed CDR3 is given. The V and J genes are TRBV6-1 and TRBJ2-7; the table's D gene call, TRBD1, was not cross checked with the DNA. CDR1 and CDR2 (germline): MNHNS, SASEGT. The CDR3 comprises 11 residues, both ends counted. The CDR3: CASSDTGGPFL.

V and J are TRBV7-9 and TRBJ2-1, with D perhaps matching TRBD2 (6 bases). CDR1 is SEHNR and CDR2 is FQNEAQ in the germline V gene (reference sequence). Trimming took 5 bases from V and 2 from J, leaving 19 bases between them. The CDR3 has 17 amino acids. CDR3 coding DNA: TGTGCCAGCAGCCCACCCCCCAGCGGGTCAGCCTACAATGAGCAGTTCTTC. Protein: CASSPPPSGSAYNEQFF. Drawing the rest from reference TRBV7-9 and TRBJ2-1, the complete variable domain is DTGVSQNPRHKITKRGQNVTFRCDPISEHNRLYWYRQTLGQGPEFLTYFQNEAQLEKSRLLSDRFSAERPKGSFSTLEIQRTEQGDSAMYLCASSPPPSGSAYNEQFFGPGTRLTVL.

The gene calls are TRBV4-1 and TRBJ2-2; 9 bases fit TRBD1. The V gene's germline CDR1 is MGHRA and CDR2 YSYEKL. V shed 1 base and J 0 bases; nucleotides not matched to a gene: 12. The CDR3 has 20 residues. CDR3 residues: CASSQVGTGSRVANTGELFF. CDR3 in DNA: TGCGCCAGCAGCCAAGTAGGGACAGGGAGCAGAGTGGCGAACACCGGGGAGCTGTTTTTT.

This clone was recorded a few times. The chain couples TRBV6-5 to TRBJ1-1; D might be TRBD1 (5 bases). The germline V gene encodes CDR1 MNHEY and CDR2 SVGAGI. Between the trimmed V and J ends, which lost 6 bases and 7 bases, there was a span of 15 bases. This CDR3 is built from 13 residues. CDR3 protein: CASRLNSDNEAFF. CDR3 sequence (DNA): TGTGCCAGCAGGTTAAATTCGGACAATGAAGCTTTCTTT.

This chain uses TRBV5-1 with TRBJ2-1; D gene unclear. Trimming removed 3 bases at V and 10 bases at J, with 11 bases between. Looked up from germline, CDR1 is SGHRS and CDR2 is YFSETQ. The CDR3 covers 12 residues. CDR3 region: CASSSPGKEQFF. In DNA form, the CDR3 reads TGCGCCAGCAGCTCTCCGGGTAAGGAGCAGTTCTTC.

The rearrangement uses TRBV5-1 and TRBJ2-3; 8 bases line up with TRBD1. The CDR3 is 13 amino acids. V shed 4 bases and J 6 bases; nucleotides not matched to a gene: 4. Per the germline V gene, CDR1 is SGHRS and CDR2 is YFSETQ. CDR3 nucleotides: TGCGCCAGCAGCGGGCGACAGGGGGATACGCAGTATTTT. Amino acid sequence: CASSGRQGDTQYF.

This chain joins TRBV25-1 and TRBJ1-3; D remains ambiguous. Germline V gene lookup returns CDR1 MGHDK and CDR2 SYGVNS. CDR3 length: 14 residues. Trimming pared 3 bases from V and 2 bases from J, leaving 8 bases between. The CDR3 reads CASSEEHTGNTIYF. The CDR3, as DNA: TGTGCCAGCAGTGAGGAGCATACTGGAAACACCATATATTTT. The complete variable domain, with remaining parts taken from reference TRBV25-1 and TRBJ1-3, reads EADIYQTPRYLVIGTGKKITLECSQTMGHDKMYWYQQDPGMELHLIHYSYGVNSTEKGDLSSESTVSRIRTEHFPLTLESARPSHTSQYLCASSEEHTGNTIYFGEGSWLTVV.

The DNA for the CDR3 is TGTGCCACCACGGACAGGGGCCCTTACGAGCAGTACTTC. It codes for CATTDRGPYEQYF. This chain links TRBV10-3 with TRBJ2-7; TRBD1 agrees at 9 bases. V shed 10 bases and J 4 bases; nucleotides not matched to a gene: 8. The germline gives CDR1 ENHRY, CDR2 SYGVKD. There are 13 residues in the CDR3.

This clone was seen once. The rearrangement joins TRBV7-2 to TRBJ2-3; 12 bases line up with TRBD2. The CDR3 length is 17 residues. Trimming took 5 bases from V and 4 from J; bases not matched to a gene: 10. Germline V lookup: CDR1 SGHTA, CDR2 FQGNSA. The CDR3 region is CASSKRTSGITPDTQYF. CDR3 sequence (DNA): TGTGCCAGCAGCAAAAGGACTAGCGGGATAACCCCAGATACGCAGTATTTT.

The rearrangement uses TRBV28 and TRBJ1-5; TRBD1 is a possible D gene (6 bases). The V end was cut by 5 bases, the J end by 0 bases, with 14 bases between. Germline V gene lookup returns CDR1 MDHEN and CDR2 SYDVKM. This CDR3 comprises 16 residues. The CDR3 sequence is CASSIQGGYSNQPQHF. The CDR3 DNA reads TGTGCCAGCAGTATACAGGGTGGCTATAGCAATCAGCCCCAGCATTTT.

CDR3 amino acids: CASSVETAYEQYF. The CDR3 DNA sequence: TGTGCCAGCAGTGTAGAGACAGCTTACGAGCAGTACTTC. V and J are TRBV6-4 and TRBJ2-7; D is perhaps TRBD1 (5 bases). The CDR3 runs to 13 residues. CDR1 MRHNA and CDR2 SNTAGT come from the germline V gene. Trimming removed 4 bases from V and 4 bases from J, with 11 bases in between.

The V and J genes are TRBV6-6 and TRBJ2-5, with TRBD1 as a possible D gene (5 bases). The better agreement between TRBJ2-7 and the DNA end casts doubt on the J call. CDR3 length: 15 amino acids. Germline loops: CDR1 MNHNY, CDR2 SVGAGI (reference sequence). The CDR3 region is CASRPTGQGTNEQYF. DNA for the CDR3: TGTGCCAGCAGACCGACGGGCCAGGGCACGAACGAGCAGTACTTC.

The chain recombines TRBV6-5 with TRBJ2-5; TRBD1 is a possible D gene (5 bases). From germline, CDR1 is MNHEY and CDR2 SVGAGI. Deletions cut 2 bases from V and 4 bases from J, with 5 bases between. The CDR3 consists of 12 residues. This CDR3 is CASSYTGETQYF. CDR3 nucleotide sequence: TGTGCCAGCAGTTACACAGGAGAGACCCAGTACTTC.

This chain connects TRBV27 to TRBJ1-5; a possible D gene is TRBD1 (5 bases). The CDR3 runs 16 residues. Trimming shortened V by 0 bases and J by 4 bases, and 13 bases separated the two germline ends. Germline CDR1 MNHEY, CDR2 SMNVEV (reference sequence). For the CDR3, the DNA is TGTGCCAGCAGTTTATCATTCGGGGGTCGGAATCAGCCCCAGCATTTT. It codes for CASSLSFGGRNQPQHF.

V and J are TRBV25-1 and TRBJ2-5, with 8 bases fitting TRBD1. The V gene end was trimmed by 7 bases and the J gene end by 3 bases; junction bases not matched to a gene: 13. Germline V lookup: CDR1 MGHDK, CDR2 SYGVNS. CDR3 length equals 16 residues. The CDR3: CASKVRDRSGKETQYF. The DNA of the CDR3 is TGTGCCAGCAAAGTCCGGGACAGGTCGGGGAAAGAGACCCAGTACTTC.

This chain connects TRBV6-1 to TRBJ1-6, with D possibly matching TRBD1 (6 bases). This CDR3 has 14 amino acids. Germline-derived CDR1 and CDR2 are MNHNS and SASEGT. Trimming left V 10 bases short and J 7 bases short, with 17 bases between. CDR3 bases: TGTGCCATACCGGACAGATCCGGCAATTCACCCCTCCACTTT. Amino acids: CAIPDRSGNSPLHF.

The genes are TRBV27 and TRBJ2-5; 9 positions agree with TRBD2. With V trimmed by 6 bases and J by 5 bases, 19 bases remained unmatched. This CDR3 contains 18 residues. Germline lookup yields CDR1 MNHEY and CDR2 SMNVEV (reference sequence). The CDR3 DNA sequence: TGTGCCAGCAGCCCTCTAGCGGGAAAAATTTTGGGTCGGGAGACCCAGTACTTC. Its translation is CASSPLAGKILGRETQYF.

V gene TRBV18 combines with J gene TRBJ1-5; TRBD1 might be the D (5 bases). Germline V gene lookup returns CDR1 KGHSH and CDR2 LQKENI. Trimming removed 4 bases at V and 5 bases at J, with 9 bases between. The CDR3 spans 13 residues. DNA of the CDR3: TGTGCCAGCTCACTATCACAGGATCAGCCCCAGCATTTT. Its protein is CASSLSQDQPQHF.